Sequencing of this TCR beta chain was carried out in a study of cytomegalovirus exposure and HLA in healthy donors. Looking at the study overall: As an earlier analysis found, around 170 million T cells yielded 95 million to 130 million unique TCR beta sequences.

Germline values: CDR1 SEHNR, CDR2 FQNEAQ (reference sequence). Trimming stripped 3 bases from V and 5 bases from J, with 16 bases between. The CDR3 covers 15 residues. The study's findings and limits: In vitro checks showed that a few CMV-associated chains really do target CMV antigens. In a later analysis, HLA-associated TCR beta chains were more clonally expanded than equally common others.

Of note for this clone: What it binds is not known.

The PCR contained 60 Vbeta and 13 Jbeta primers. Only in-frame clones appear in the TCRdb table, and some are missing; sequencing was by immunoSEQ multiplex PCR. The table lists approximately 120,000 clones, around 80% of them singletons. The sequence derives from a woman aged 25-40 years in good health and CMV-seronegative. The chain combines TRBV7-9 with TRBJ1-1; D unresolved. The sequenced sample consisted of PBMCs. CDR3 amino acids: CASSFNRGSGTEAFF. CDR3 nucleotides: TGTGCCAGCAGCTTCAACCGGGGATCGGGAACTGAAGCTTTCTTT. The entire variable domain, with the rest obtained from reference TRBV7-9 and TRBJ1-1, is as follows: DTGVSQNPRHKITKRGQNVTFRCDPISEHNRLYWYRQTLGQGPEFLTYFQNEAQLEKSRLLSDRFSAERPKGSFSTLEIQRTEQGDSAMYLCASSFNRGSGTEAFFGQGTRLTVV.